Following are 20 T cell receptor beta chains from one sample sequenced in a study of response to subunit inactivated influenza vaccine. One entry per CDR3 protein results from TCRdb running MiXCR on the RT-PCR reads. The sample lists more than 700,000 distinct CDR3 sequences, around 20% occurring once. Source: PBMCs from blood, taken more than 4 days after vaccination. Source of these receptors: a man aged 50 to 60 who received an inactivated influenza vaccine.

The rearrangement links TRBV5-1 to TRBJ1-1, with 7 bases matching TRBD1. Germline loops: CDR1 SGHRS, CDR2 YFSETQ. The CDR3 has 15 residues. V dropped 4 bases and J dropped 1; count of bases not matched to a gene: 7. In DNA form, the CDR3 reads TGCGCCAGCAGCACAAACAGGGGAGCGAACACTGAAGCTTTCTTT. This translates into CASSTNRGANTEAFF.

The chain uses TRBV7-2 and TRBJ2-1; D is possibly TRBD2 (6 bases). The CDR3 runs 12 residues. The V and J ends lost 5 bases and 6 bases respectively, with 8 bases between them. The germline CDR1 and CDR2 sequences are SGHTA and FQGNSA. CDR3 nucleotides: TGTGCCAGCAGCCCGGGGGTCAATGAGCAGTTCTTC. Protein product: CASSPGVNEQFF.

The chain is built from TRBV28 and TRBJ2-1, with D unclear. The CDR3 has 11 residues. The germline V and J ends were trimmed by 7 bases and 4 bases, with 5 bases remaining between them. The germline V gene has CDR1 MDHEN and CDR2 SYDVKM. CDR3 sequence (DNA): TGTGCCAGCACTAATTACAATGAGCAGTTCTTC. Translation: CASTNYNEQFF.

This clonotype was counted ten times or more. The rearrangement joins TRBV18 to TRBJ2-1; unclear D gene. CDR1 KGHSH and CDR2 LQKENI come from the germline V gene. The length of the CDR3 is 12 residues. Trimming removed 3 bases at V and 7 bases at J, with 7 bases between. CDR3 in amino acids: CASSPMGNEQFF. DNA of the CDR3: TGTGCCAGCTCACCGATGGGGAATGAGCAGTTCTTC. Filled out from reference TRBV18 and TRBJ2-1, the complete variable domain reads NAGVMQNPRHLVRRRGQEARLRCSPMKGHSHVYWYRQLPEEGLKFMVYLQKENIIDESGMPKERFSAEFPKEGPSILRIQQVVRGDSAAYFCASSPMGNEQFFGPGTRLTVL.

This clonotype was seen repeatedly, ten times or more. The rearrangement uses TRBV4-2 and TRBJ1-1; D uncertain. The germline V gene encodes CDR1 LGHNA and CDR2 YNFKEQ. The CDR3 totals 14 residues. V was shortened by 1 base and J by 1 base, with 7 bases between the two germline ends. The CDR3 coding sequence is TGTGCCAGCAGCCAAGTGTCCAGGAACACTGAAGCTTTCTTT. Protein sequence: CASSQVSRNTEAFF.

This clonotype was counted between two and nine times. The chain has TRBV9 and TRBJ1-1; D not resolved. V lost 0 bases, J lost 3 bases, and 3 bases lay in between. The CDR3 is 12 amino acids. Germline V gives CDR1 SGDLS, CDR2 YYNGEE. CDR3 loop: CASSVEDTEAFF. Written as DNA, the CDR3 is TGTGCCAGCAGCGTAGAGGACACTGAAGCTTTCTTT.

The V and J genes are TRBV29-1 and TRBJ2-7; 9 positions match TRBD1. CDR1 is SQVTM and CDR2 is ANQGSEA in the germline V gene. With V trimmed by 3 bases and J by 6 bases, 9 bases remained unmatched. The CDR3 is 14 amino acids. The CDR3 DNA follows: TGCAGCGTTGATAAGGGACAGGGACTTCGCGAGCAGTACTTC. This translates into CSVDKGQGLREQYF.

This clonotype occurred many times. This chain joins TRBV5-1 and TRBJ2-1; 9 bases are a match to TRBD1. The CDR3 runs to 14 residues. With V trimmed by 2 bases and J by 6 bases, 3 bases remained unmatched. CDR1 is SGHRS and CDR2 is YFSETQ in the germline V gene. The CDR3 is CASSFRDRANEQFF. The CDR3, as DNA: TGCGCCAGCAGCTTCCGGGACAGGGCCAATGAGCAGTTCTTC.

This chain connects TRBV24-1 to TRBJ2-2, with 13 bases aligning to TRBD2. The CDR3 has 15 amino acids. In germline, CDR1 is KGHDR, CDR2 SFDVKD. The junction had 2 bases not matched to a gene; V was cut back by 5 bases and J by 6 bases. As DNA, the CDR3 is TGTGCCACCAGTGTCGGGACTAGCGGGGCCGGGGAGCTGTTTTTT. Amino acids: CATSVGTSGAGELFF.

In the case of this clonotype: A much larger clone lies one base from this, so it may be a read error. J is TRBJ2-3 and V is TRBV12-3 or TRBV12-4; either TRBD1 or TRBD2 may supply D (5 bases each). CDR3 size: 16 residues. The CDR3 nucleotides are TGTGCCATCAGTTTCTCCCTCGGGGCTAGCACAGATACGCAGTATTTT. Translated, it gives CAISFSLGASTDTQYF.

This chain joins TRBV4-2 and TRBJ2-2; D not certain. The CDR3 covers 15 residues. With 0 bases removed from V and 1 base from J, the gap between germline ends came to 6 bases. Germline CDR1 and CDR2: LGHNA and YNFKEQ. The CDR3, as DNA: TGTGCCAGCAGCCAAGACGCAGGGAACACCGGGGAGCTGTTTTTT. Amino acids: CASSQDAGNTGELFF.

The chain employs TRBV24-1 and TRBJ2-2; TRBD1 might be the D (6 bases). From germline, CDR1 is KGHDR and CDR2 SFDVKD. The CDR3 covers 15 residues. The V and J ends lost 4 bases and 3 bases respectively, with 11 bases between them. The CDR3 protein is CATSDPRGYTGELFF. For the CDR3, the DNA is TGTGCCACCAGTGACCCCAGGGGTTACACCGGGGAGCTGTTTTTT.

This clonotype was found a few times. The CDR3 DNA reads TGTGCCAGCAGCCCCCGGGACAGGGGAGGGGGCTACACCTTC. As protein: CASSPRDRGGGYTF. V is TRBV12-3 or TRBV12-4 and J is TRBJ1-2, with TRBD1 matching over 10 bases. V lost 6 bases to trimming and J lost 8 bases; unmatched junction nucleotides: 9. The CDR3 is 14 residues long.

This clonotype was detected only a few times. V and J are TRBV7-2 and TRBJ2-5; D uncertain. Germline loops: CDR1 SGHTA, CDR2 FQGNSA. This CDR3 is 14 amino acids long. The V end was cut by 3 bases, the J end by 1 base, with 9 bases between. The DNA for the CDR3 is TGTGCCAGCAGCTTTAGGGCCGGCCAAGAGACCCAGTACTTC. Its protein is CASSFRAGQETQYF. Complete variable domain (other parts from reference TRBV7-2 and TRBJ2-5): GAGVSQSPSNKVTEKGKDVELRCDPISGHTALYWYRQSLGQGLEFLIYFQGNSAPDKSGLPSDRFSAERTGGSVSTLTIQRTQQEDSAVYLCASSFRAGQETQYFGPGTRLLVL.

The chain has TRBV27 and TRBJ1-5; D gene ambiguous. Germline values: CDR1 MNHEY, CDR2 SMNVEV (reference sequence). With 9 bases removed from V and 3 bases from J, the gap between germline ends came to 12 bases. The length of the CDR3 is 13 residues. The CDR3 loop reads CASWTLSNQPQHF. The CDR3 nucleotides are TGTGCCAGTTGGACCCTCTCCAATCAGCCCCAGCATTTT.

The chain combines TRBV4-2 with TRBJ2-2, with D unclear. Germline V lookup: CDR1 LGHNA, CDR2 YNFKEQ. Trimming took off 1 base at V and 1 base at J, with 7 bases between the two ends. The length of the CDR3 is 15 residues. The CDR3: CASSQARLNTGELFF. CDR3 nucleotide sequence: TGTGCCAGCAGCCAAGCCAGACTGAACACCGGGGAGCTGTTTTTT.

This clonotype has just a few counts. The chain carries TRBV6-5 and TRBJ2-7; 8 bases are a match to TRBD1. V lost 6 bases, J lost 6 bases, and 4 bases stayed unmatched. Germline assignment: CDR1 MNHEY and CDR2 SVGAGI. This CDR3 is 12 amino acids long. The CDR3 protein is CASRDRGGEQYF. The CDR3 nucleotides read TGTGCCAGCAGAGACAGGGGTGGCGAGCAGTACTTC.

CDR3 sequence: CASSLDRQGFLWNEQFF. The CDR3 DNA follows: TGTGCCAGCAGCTTAGATAGACAGGGTTTTTTGTGGAATGAGCAGTTCTTC. The rearrangement links TRBV7-8 to TRBJ2-1; 7 positions agree with TRBD1. This CDR3 is built from 17 residues. J was trimmed by 7 bases and V by 1 base; bases with no gene match: 13. Germline lookup yields CDR1 SGHVS and CDR2 FQNEAQ.

Only a few counts were recorded for this clonotype. CDR3 coding DNA: TGTGCCAGCAGCACCAGGCCGGGTCCGGGGGGCGATGAGCAGTTCTTC. This encodes CASSTRPGPGGDEQFF. This chain links TRBV12-3 or TRBV12-4 with TRBJ2-1, with D possibly being TRBD2 (7 bases). This CDR3 comprises 16 residues. V lost 6 bases and J 8 bases, leaving 23 bases between the germline ends.

This clonotype was found many times. The genes are TRBV6-5 and TRBJ2-2; 7 bases align to TRBD1. CDR3 length: 16 residues. The ends lost 5 bases at V and 6 bases at J; junction bases unmatched: 12. The V gene's germline CDR1 is MNHEY and CDR2 SVGAGI. CDR3 in amino acids: CASSLLGQPDPGELFF. CDR3 DNA sequence: TGTGCCAGCAGTCTACTGGGACAGCCGGATCCCGGGGAGCTGTTTTTT.